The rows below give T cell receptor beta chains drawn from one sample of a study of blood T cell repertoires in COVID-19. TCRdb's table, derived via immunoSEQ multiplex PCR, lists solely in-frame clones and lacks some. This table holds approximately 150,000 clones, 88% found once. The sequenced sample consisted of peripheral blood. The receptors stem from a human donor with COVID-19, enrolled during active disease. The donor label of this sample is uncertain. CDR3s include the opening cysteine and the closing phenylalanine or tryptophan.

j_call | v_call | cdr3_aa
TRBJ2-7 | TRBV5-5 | CASSSVGAGSYEQYF
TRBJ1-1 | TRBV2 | CASSELGQGGTEAFF
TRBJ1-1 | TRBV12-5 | CASGSEGARGEAFF
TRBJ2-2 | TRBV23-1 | CASRNTRDRDTGELFF
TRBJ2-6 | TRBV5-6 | CASSLGTGQVTGANVLTF
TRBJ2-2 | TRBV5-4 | CASSFPRTSGGETNTGELFF
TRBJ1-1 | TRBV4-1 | CASSPGGMNTEAFF
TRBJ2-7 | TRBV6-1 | CASSDSFREQYF
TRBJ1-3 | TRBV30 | CAWTTDTGNTIYF
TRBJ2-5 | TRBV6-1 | CASSGTSGGVGETQYF
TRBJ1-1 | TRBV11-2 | CASSSLPGGEAFF
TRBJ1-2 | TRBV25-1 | CASSDWDRDGSNYGYTF
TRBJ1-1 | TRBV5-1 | CASSKAQGPGLNTEAFF
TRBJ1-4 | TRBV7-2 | CASSPAVLGAGEKLFF
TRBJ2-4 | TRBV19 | CASSTVKLLAKNIQYF
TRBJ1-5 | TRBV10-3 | CAIGRGPHQPQHF
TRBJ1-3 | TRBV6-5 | CASSSGYTIYF
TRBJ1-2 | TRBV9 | CASSVDQDRGYGYTF
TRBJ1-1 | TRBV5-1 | CASSMTGNTEAFF
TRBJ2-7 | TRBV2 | CASSDWAGYEQYF
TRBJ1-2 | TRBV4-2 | CASSPFRQGEGYTF
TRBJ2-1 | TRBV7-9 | CASSRGTGGRQFF
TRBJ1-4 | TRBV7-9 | CASSLGQGGSGKLFF
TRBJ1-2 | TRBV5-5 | CASSFRGDYGYTF
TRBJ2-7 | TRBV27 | CATLNRDRRFSYEQYF
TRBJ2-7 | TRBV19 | CASSTSGGRTYEQYF
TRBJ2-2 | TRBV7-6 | CASSRMTGTNTGELFF
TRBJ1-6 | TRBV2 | CASIADRNNSPLHF
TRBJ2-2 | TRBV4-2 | CASRLTGSRRGELFF
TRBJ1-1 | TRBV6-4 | CASSAPEGDTEAFF
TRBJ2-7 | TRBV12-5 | CASGLVQGGEQYF
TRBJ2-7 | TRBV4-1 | CASSLRGGTGVDEQYF
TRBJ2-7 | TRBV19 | CASSKDRNSYEQYF
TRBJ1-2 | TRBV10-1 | CASSENSLQGGENGYTF
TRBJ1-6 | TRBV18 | CASSLGAIGNSPLHF
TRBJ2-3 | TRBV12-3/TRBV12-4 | CASGRRGEDTQYF
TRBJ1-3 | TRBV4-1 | CASSQEGVLRVGRGNTIYF
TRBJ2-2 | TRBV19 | CASSSPGQGFAGELFF
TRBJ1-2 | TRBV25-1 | CASSEPGGNYGYTF
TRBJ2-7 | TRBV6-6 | CASSILPGQSSYEQYF
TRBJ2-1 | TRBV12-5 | CASGLVLERLGSYNEQFF
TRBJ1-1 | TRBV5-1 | CASSPPQGAQSEAFF
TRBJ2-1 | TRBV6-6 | CASSFRTGTQNEQFF
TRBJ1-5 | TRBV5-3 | CARSTGQGWLQPQHF
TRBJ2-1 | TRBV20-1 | CSAEDSWEQFF
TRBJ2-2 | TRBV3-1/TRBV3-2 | CASSQEGATGELFF